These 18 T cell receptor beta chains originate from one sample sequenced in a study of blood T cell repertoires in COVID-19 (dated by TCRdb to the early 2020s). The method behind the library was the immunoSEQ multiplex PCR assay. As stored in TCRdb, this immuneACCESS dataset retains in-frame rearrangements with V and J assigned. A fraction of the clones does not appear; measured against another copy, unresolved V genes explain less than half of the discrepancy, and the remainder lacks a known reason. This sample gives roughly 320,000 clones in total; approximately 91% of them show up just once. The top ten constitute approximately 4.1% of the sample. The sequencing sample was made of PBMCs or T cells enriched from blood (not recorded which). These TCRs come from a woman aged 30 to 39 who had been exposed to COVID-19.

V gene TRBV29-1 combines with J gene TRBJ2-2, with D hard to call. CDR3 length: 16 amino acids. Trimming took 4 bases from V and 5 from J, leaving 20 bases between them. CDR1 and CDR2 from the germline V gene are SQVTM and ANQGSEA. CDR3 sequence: CSVVLTSYRITGELFF. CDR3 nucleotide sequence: TGCAGCGTTGTTTTGACCTCGTACAGAATTACCGGGGAGCTGTTTTTT.

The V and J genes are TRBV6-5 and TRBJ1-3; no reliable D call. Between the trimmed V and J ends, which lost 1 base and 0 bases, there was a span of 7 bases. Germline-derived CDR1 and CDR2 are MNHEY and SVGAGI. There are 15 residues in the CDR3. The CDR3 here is CASSYWSGSGNTIYF. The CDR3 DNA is TGTGCCAGCAGTTACTGGTCAGGCTCTGGAAACACCATATATTTT.

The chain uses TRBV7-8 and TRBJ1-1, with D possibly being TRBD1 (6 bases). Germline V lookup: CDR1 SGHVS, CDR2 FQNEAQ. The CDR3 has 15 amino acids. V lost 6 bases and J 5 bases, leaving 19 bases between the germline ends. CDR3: CASSLRRAGVTEAFF. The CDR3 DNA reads TGTGCCAGCAGTTTGAGAAGGGCAGGGGTTACTGAAGCTTTCTTT.

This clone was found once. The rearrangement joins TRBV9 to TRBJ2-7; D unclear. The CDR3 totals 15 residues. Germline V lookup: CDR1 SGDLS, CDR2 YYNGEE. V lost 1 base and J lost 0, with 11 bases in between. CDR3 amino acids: CASSVHGGSSYEQYF. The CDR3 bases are TGTGCCAGCAGCGTACACGGCGGCTCCTCCTACGAGCAGTACTTC.

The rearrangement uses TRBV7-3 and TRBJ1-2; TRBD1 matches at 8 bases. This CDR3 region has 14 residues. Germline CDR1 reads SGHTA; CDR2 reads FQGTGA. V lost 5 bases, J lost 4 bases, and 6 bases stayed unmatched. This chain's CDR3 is CASSPGQGLYGYTF. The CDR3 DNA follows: TGTGCCAGCAGCCCAGGACAGGGCCTCTATGGCTACACCTTC.

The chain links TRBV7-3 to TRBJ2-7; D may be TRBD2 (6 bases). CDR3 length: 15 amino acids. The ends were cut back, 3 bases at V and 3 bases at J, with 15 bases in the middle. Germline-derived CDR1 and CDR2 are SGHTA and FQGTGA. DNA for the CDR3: TGTGCCAGCAGCTTTTCCGGAGGGGATGACTACGAGCAGTACTTC. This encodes CASSFSGGDDYEQYF.

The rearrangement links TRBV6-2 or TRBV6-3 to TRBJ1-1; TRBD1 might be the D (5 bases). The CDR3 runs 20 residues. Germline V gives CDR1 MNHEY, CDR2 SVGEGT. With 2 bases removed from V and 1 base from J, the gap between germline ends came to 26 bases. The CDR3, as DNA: TGTGCCAGCAGTTACATGACGATCCCGCTCGGACACGACACGAACACTGAAGCTTTCTTT. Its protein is CASSYMTIPLGHDTNTEAFF.

CDR3 in amino acids: CASRQGPGHGYTF. As DNA, the CDR3 is TGTGCCAGCAGACAGGGCCCCGGGCATGGCTACACCTTC. The chain joins TRBV6-5 to TRBJ1-2, with D maybe TRBD1 (6 bases). Deletions cut 6 bases from V and 6 bases from J, with 14 bases between. This CDR3 spans 13 amino acids. The germline V gene encodes CDR1 MNHEY and CDR2 SVGAGI.

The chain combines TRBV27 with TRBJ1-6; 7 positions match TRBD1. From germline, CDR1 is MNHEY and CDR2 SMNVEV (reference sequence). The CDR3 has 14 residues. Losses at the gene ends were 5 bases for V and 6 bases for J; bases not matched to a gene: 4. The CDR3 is CASSADRVNSPLHF. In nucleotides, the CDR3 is TGTGCCAGCAGTGCTGACAGGGTTAATTCACCCCTCCACTTT.

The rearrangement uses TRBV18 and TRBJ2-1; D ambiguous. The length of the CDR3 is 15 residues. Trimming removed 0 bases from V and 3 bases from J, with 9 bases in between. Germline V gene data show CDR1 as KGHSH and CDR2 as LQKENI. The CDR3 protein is CASSPPADLYNEQFF. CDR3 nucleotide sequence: TGTGCCAGCTCACCACCGGCAGATCTCTACAATGAGCAGTTCTTC.

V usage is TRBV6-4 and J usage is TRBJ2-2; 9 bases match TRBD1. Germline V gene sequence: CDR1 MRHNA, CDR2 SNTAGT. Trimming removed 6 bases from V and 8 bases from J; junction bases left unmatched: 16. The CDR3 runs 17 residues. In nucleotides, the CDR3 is TGTGCCAGCAGCTACTCCTCACAGGGGGCGAGTACAGGGGAGCTGTTTTTT. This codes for CASSYSSQGASTGELFF.

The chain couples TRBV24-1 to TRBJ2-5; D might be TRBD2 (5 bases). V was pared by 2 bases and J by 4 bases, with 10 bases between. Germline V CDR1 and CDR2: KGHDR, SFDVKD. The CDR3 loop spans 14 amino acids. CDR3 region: CATSDSDLPETQYF. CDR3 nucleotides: TGTGCCACCAGTGATTCGGACTTACCAGAGACCCAGTACTTC.

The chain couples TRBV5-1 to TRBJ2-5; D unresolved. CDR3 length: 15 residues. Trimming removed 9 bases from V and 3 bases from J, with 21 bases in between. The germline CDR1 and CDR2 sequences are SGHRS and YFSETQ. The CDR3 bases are TGCGCCACCAAGCGCGCCGGAACATCAGAAGAGACCCAGTACTTC. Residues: CATKRAGTSEETQYF.

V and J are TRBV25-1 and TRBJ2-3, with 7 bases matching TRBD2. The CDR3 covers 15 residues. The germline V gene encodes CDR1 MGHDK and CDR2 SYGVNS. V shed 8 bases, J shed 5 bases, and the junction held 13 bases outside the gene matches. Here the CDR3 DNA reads TGTGCCAGCCGAGAGAGGGCTAGCGGACTAGATACGCAGTATTTT. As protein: CASRERASGLDTQYF.

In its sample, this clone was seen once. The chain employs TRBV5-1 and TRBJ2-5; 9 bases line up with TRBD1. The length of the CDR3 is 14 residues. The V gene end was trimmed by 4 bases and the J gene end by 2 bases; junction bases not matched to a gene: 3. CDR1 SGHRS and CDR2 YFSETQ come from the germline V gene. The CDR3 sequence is CASSRGQGQETQYF. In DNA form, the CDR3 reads TGCGCCAGCAGCCGGGGACAGGGACAAGAGACCCAGTACTTC.

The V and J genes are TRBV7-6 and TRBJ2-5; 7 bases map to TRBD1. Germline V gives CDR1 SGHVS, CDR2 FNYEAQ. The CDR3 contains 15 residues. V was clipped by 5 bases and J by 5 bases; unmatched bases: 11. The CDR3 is CASSTGTVGHETQYF. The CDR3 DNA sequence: TGTGCCAGCAGCACCGGGACAGTGGGGCACGAGACCCAGTACTTC.

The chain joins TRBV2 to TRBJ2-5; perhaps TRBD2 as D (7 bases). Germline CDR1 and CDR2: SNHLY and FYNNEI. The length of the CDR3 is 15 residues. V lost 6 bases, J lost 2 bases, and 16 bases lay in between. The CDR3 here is CASRPAGALQETQYF. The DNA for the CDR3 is TGTGCCAGCAGACCCGCGGGGGCCCTTCAAGAGACCCAGTACTTC.

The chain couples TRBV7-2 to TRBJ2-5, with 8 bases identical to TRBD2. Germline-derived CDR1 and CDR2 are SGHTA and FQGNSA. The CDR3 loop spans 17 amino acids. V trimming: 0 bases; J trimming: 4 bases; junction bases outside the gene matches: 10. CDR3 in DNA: TGTGCCAGCAGCTTAGCAGTAGCGGGGAGGGGTATAGAGACCCAGTACTTC. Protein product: CASSLAVAGRGIETQYF.